This TCR beta chain appears in the sequencing data of a study of blood T cell repertoires in COVID-19. Looking at the study overall: T cells, B-cell-depleted T cells, or PBMCs provided the cDNA or gDNA that served as material.

CDR1 and CDR2 from the germline V gene are SGHRS and YFSETQ. The junction had 5 bases not matched to a gene; V was cut back by 0 bases and J by 4 bases. The CDR3 sequence is 15 residues long. This table comes from immunoSEQ multiplex PCR, and its TCRdb copy is limited to in-frame clones, with some not included. This table holds 100,000 to 150,000 clones, around 81% found once. This clone has just one count. The sample consisted of peripheral blood. This chain joins TRBV5-1 and TRBJ1-1; 8 nucleotides agree with TRBD1. The clonotype was recovered from a man aged 55 to 70 with acute or convalescent COVID-19. CDR3 loop: CASSLAAQGGTEAFF. The CDR3 nucleotides read TGCGCCAGCAGCTTGGCGGCACAGGGGGGCACTGAAGCTTTCTTT.